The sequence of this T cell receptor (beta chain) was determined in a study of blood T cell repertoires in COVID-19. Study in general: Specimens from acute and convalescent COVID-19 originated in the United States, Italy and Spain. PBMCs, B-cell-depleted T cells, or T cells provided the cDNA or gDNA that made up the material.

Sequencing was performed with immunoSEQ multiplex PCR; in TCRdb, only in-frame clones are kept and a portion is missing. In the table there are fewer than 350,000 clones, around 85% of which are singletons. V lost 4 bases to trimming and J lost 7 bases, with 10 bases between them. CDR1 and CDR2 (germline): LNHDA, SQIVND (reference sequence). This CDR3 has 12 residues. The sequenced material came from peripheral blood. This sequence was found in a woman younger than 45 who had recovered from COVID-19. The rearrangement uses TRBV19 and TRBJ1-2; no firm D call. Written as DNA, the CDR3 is TGTGCCAGTAGTACAGGATCCGGTGGCTACACCTTC. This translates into CASSTGSGGYTF.